The clone carrying this TCR beta chain has ten or more counts. Its antigen is unidentified. CDR3 length: 14 amino acids. The J segment lost 5 bases and the V segment lost 2 bases, leaving 1 base of the junction unmatched. Germline V gives CDR1 SGHTA, CDR2 FQGNSA. TCR beta VDJ and CDR3 profiles were obtained from a genomic DNA template. TCRdb used MiXCR to reprocess the reads, holding one entry per CDR3 protein. The sample contains 250,000 or so distinct CDR3 sequences, around 45% of which appear only once. The authors sequenced patients whose flow cytometry had shown CD8+CD57+ cell expansion. Each of the patients presented with severe acquired aplastic anemia. All patients were therapy-naive when blood was sampled. These data belong to a study of CD8+CD57+ T cells in acquired aplastic anemia. Study at large: Sorted CD4+ and CD8+ cells yielded DNA averaging around 3 ug.

Notes on the study in general: About 28 sequences, all CD8+ CDR3, were shared between patients and controls.

The chain links TRBV7-2 to TRBJ1-3, with TRBD1 matching 9 bases. This clonotype originated in a human donor with aplastic anemia. Sequences were obtained from sorted CD4+, CD8+, or CD8+CD57+ T cells (not recorded which) from PBMCs. DNA of the CDR3: TGTGCCAGCAGCTTAACAGGGGGCAGAAACACCATATATTTT. Amino acid sequence: CASSLTGGRNTIYF. The full variable domain, completed using reference TRBV7-2 and TRBJ1-3, is GAGVSQSPSNKVTEKGKDVELRCDPISGHTALYWYRQSLGQGLEFLIYFQGNSAPDKSGLPSDRFSAERTGGSVSTLTIQRTQQEDSAVYLCASSLTGGRNTIYFGEGSWLTVV.